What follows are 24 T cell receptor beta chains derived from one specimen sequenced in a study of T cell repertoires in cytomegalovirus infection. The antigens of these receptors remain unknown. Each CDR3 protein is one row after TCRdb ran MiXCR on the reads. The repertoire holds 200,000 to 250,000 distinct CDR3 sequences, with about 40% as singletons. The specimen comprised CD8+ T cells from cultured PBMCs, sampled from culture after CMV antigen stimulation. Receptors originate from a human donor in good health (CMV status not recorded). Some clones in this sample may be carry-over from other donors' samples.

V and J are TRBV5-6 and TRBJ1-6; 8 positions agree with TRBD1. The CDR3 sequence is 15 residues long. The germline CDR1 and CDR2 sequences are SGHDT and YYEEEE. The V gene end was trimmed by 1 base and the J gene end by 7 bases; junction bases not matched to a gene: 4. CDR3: CASSLPGQVNSPLHF. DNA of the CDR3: TGTGCCAGCAGCTTGCCGGGACAGGTGAATTCACCCCTCCACTTT.

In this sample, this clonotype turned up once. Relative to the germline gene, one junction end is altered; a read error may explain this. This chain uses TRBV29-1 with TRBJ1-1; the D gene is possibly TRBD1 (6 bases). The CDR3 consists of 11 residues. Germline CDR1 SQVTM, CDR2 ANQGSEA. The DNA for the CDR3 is TGCAGTCTCATGGGGGGCACTGTAGCTTTCTTT. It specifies CSLMGGTVAFF.

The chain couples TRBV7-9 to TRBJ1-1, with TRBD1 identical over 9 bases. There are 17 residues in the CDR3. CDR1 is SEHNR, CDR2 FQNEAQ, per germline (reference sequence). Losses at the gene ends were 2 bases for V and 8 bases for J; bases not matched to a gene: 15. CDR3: CASSLTTVRTGAPEAFF. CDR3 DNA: TGTGCCAGCAGCTTAACAACGGTGAGGACAGGGGCCCCCGAAGCTTTCTTT.

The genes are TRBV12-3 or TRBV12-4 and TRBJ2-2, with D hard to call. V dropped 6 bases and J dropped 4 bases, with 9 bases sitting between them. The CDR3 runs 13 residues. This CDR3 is CASSPVRTGELFF. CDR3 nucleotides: TGTGCCAGCAGCCCAGTACGCACCGGGGAGCTGTTTTTT.

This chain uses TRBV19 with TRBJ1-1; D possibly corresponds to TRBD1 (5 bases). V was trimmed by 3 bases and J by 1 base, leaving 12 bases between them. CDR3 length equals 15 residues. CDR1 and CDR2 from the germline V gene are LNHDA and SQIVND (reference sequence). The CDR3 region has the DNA TGTGCCAGTAGTATGGGTCCGAGGGGGAACACTGAAGCTTTCTTT. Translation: CASSMGPRGNTEAFF.

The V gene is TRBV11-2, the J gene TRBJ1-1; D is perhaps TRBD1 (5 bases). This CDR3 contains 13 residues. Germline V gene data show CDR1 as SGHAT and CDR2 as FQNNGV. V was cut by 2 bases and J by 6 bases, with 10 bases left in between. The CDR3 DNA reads TGTGCCAGCAGCTTACCAGGGAATTCTGAAGCTTTCTTT. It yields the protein CASSLPGNSEAFF.

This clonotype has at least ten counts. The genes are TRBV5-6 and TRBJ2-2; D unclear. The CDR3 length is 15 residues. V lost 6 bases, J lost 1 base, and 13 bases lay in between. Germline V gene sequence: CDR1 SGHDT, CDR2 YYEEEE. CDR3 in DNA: TGTGCCAGCATCCCATACCGCGAGAACACCGGGGAGCTGTTTTTT. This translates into CASIPYRENTGELFF. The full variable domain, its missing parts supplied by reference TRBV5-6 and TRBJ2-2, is DAGVTQSPTHLIKTRGQQVTLRCSPKSGHDTVSWYQQALGQGPQFIFQYYEEEERQRGNFPDRFSGHQFPNYSSELNVNALLLGDSALYLCASIPYRENTGELFFGEGSRLTVL.

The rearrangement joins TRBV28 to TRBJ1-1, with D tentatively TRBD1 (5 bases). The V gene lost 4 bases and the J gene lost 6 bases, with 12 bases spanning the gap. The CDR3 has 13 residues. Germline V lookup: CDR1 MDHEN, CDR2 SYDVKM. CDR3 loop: CASSSRGYAEAFF. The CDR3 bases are TGTGCCAGCAGTTCGAGGGGTTACGCTGAAGCTTTCTTT. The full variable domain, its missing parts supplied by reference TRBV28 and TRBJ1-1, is DVKVTQSSRYLVKRTGEKVFLECVQDMDHENMFWYRQDPGLGLRLIYFSYDVKMKEKGDIPEGYSVSREKKERFSLILESASTNQTSMYLCASSSRGYAEAFFGQGTRLTVV.

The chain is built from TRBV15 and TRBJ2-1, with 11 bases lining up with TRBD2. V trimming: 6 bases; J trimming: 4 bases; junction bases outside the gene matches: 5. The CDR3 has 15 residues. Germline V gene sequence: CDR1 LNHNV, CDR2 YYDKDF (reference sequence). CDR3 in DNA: TGTGCCACCAGTACCGGGACTAGCGGATACAATGAGCAGTTCTTC. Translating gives CATSTGTSGYNEQFF.

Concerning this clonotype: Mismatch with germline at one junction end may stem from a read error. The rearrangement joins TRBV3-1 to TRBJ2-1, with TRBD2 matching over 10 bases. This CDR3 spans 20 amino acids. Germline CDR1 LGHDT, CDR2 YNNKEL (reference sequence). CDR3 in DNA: TGTGCCAGCAGACAAGATTCAGGTAGCGGGGGGATAAAATCCTACAATGAGCAGTTCTTC. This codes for CASRQDSGSGGIKSYNEQFF.

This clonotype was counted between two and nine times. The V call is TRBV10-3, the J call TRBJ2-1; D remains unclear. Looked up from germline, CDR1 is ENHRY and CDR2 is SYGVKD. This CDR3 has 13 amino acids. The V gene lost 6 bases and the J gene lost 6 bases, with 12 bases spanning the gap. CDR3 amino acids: CAIRDKDTNEQFF. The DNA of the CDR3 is TGTGCCATCAGAGACAAAGACACCAATGAGCAGTTCTTC.

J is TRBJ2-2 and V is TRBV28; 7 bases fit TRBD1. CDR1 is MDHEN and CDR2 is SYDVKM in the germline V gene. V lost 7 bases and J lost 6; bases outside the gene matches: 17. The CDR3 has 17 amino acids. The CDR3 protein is CASTPVEEQGYPGELFF. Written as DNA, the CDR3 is TGTGCCAGCACCCCCGTCGAGGAACAGGGGTATCCCGGGGAGCTGTTTTTT.

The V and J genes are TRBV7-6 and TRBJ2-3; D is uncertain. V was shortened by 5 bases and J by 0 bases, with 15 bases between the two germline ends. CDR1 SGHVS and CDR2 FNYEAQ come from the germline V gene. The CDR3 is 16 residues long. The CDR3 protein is CASSPRAATSTDTQYF. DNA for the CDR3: TGTGCCAGCAGCCCCCGGGCAGCCACTAGCACAGATACGCAGTATTTT.

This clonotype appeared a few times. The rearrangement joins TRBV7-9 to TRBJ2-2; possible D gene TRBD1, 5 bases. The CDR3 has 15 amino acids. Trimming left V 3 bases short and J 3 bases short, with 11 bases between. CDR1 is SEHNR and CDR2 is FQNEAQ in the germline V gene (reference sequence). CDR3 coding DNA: TGTGCCAGCAGCTTTAAGGGGCCATACACCGGGGAGCTGTTTTTT. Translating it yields CASSFKGPYTGELFF.

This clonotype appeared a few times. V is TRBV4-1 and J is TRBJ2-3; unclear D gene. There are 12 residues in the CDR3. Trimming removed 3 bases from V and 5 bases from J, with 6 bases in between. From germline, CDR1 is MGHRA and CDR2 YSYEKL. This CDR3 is CASSQNRDTQYF. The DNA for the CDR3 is TGCGCCAGCAGCCAGAATAGAGATACGCAGTATTTT.

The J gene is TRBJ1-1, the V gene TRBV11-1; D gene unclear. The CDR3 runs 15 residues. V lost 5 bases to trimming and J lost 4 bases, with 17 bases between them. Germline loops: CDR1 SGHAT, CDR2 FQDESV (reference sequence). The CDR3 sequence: CASSPAATPSTEAFF. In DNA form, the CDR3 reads TGTGCCAGCAGCCCGGCGGCAACGCCGAGCACTGAAGCTTTCTTT.

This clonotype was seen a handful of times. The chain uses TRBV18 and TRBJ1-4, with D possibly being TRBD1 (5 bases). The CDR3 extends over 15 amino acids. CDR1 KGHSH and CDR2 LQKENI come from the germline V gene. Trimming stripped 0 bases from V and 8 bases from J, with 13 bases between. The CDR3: CASSPPEQEEEKLFF. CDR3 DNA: TGTGCCAGCTCACCACCCGAACAGGAGGAAGAAAAACTGTTTTTT.

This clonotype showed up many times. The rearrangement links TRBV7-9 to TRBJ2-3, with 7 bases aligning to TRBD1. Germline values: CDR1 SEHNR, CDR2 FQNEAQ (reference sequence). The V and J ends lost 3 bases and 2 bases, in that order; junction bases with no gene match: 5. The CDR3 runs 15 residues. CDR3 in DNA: TGTGCCAGCAGCTTGAATACAGGGGTCACAGATACGCAGTATTTT. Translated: CASSLNTGVTDTQYF.

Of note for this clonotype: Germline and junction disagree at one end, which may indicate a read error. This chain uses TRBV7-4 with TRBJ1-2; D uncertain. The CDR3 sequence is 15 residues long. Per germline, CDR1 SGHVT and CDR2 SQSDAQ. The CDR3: CARSLPGSSGYGYTF. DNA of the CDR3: TGTGCCAGAAGCTTACCGGGGTCGAGTGGCTATGGCTACACCTTC.

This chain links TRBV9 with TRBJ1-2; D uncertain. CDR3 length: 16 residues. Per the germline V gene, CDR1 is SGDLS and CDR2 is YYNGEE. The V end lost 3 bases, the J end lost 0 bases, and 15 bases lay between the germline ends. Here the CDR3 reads CASSDPREPSNYGYTF. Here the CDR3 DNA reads TGTGCCAGCAGCGACCCTCGGGAGCCGTCTAACTATGGCTACACCTTC.

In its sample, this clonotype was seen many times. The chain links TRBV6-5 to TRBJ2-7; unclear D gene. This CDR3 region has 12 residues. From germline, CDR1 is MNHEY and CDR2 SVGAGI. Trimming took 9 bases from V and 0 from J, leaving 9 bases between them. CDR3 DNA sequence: TGTGCCAGTCAGGTTAGCTCCTACGAGCAGTACTTC. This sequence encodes CASQVSSYEQYF.

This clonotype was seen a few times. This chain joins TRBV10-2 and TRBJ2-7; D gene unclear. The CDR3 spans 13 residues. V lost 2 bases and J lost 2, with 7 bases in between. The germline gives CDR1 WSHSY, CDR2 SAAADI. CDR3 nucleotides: TGCGCCAGCAGTGAGGGTCCCCCCTACGAGCAGTACTTC. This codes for CASSEGPPYEQYF.

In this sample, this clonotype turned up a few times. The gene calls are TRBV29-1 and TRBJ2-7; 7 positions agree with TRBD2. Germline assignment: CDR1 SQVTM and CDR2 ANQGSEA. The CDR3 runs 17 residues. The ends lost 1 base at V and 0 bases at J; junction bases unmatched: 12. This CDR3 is CSVEVPRRAGPSYEQYF. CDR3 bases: TGCAGCGTTGAAGTCCCCCGAAGAGCGGGACCCTCCTACGAGCAGTACTTC.

CDR3 nucleotide sequence: TGTGCCAGCAACCGGGACACCAGCACAGATACGCAGTATTTT. This codes for CASNRDTSTDTQYF. V is TRBV27 and J is TRBJ2-3; possible D gene TRBD1, 6 bases. Between the trimmed V and J ends, which lost 7 bases and 0 bases, there was a span of 11 bases. CDR3 length equals 14 residues. Germline values: CDR1 MNHEY, CDR2 SMNVEV (reference sequence).